This TCR beta chain was captured by sequencing in a study of blood T cell repertoires in COVID-19. Across the whole study: Spain, Italy and the United States supplied samples that represented acute and convalescent COVID-19. T cells, B-cell-depleted T cells, or PBMCs supplied cDNA or gDNA.

Authors' analysis steps: Amplification of reference gene primers was used by the study to estimate nucleated cell counts. Produced via immunoSEQ multiplex PCR; TCRdb's table is partial and in-frame only. The DNA was the basis for D and trimming; V, J and clone size are from that table. The sample lists approximately 290,000 clones, approximately 89% seen once, with 12% in the top ten. The germline V and J ends were trimmed by 2 bases and 0 bases, with 8 bases remaining between them. The CDR3 spans 14 residues. The germline V gene has CDR1 MNHNS and CDR2 SASEGT. The chain carries TRBV6-1 and TRBJ2-7; D unclear. Sequenced input: peripheral blood. The TCR originated in an older woman with acute or convalescent COVID-19. CDR3 protein: CASSELSTSYEQYF. CDR3 DNA: TGTGCCAGCAGTGAATTGAGCACCTCCTACGAGCAGTACTTC.